The clone carrying this T cell receptor (beta chain) was counted ten times or more. Its antigen is unidentified. This entry belongs to a study of T-cell memory formation after mild COVID-19. Study-level information: Across donors, TCR clusters were largely donor specific. Broader study findings: The pre-infection memory compartment contained some responding clones, suggesting cross-reactive memory joined. Contracting CD4+ clones lay largely in CM and EM, with CD8+ ones residing in EMRA.

Researchers used 5'RACE with constant-segment primers to make TCR alpha and TCR beta cDNA libraries that carry sample barcodes and UMIs. TCRdb redid the calling of the 5' RACE reads with MiXCR, one entry per CDR3 protein. The sample shows approximately 340,000 distinct CDR3 sequences, about 16% of them seen only once. Trimming removed 7 bases at V and 2 bases at J, with 15 bases between. Germline assignment: CDR1 SGHRS and CDR2 YFSETQ. The CDR3 totals 14 residues. Input material: PBMCs or a T cell subset sorted from them (not recorded which). The TCR was taken from a young man who had mild COVID-19 (a few samples of this study predate the infection). Cell type and time point are not known. The chain links TRBV5-1 to TRBJ1-2; weak D call: TRBD1 (6 bases). Written as DNA, the CDR3 is TGCGCCAGCGGGTCAGGGGATCGCAACTATGGCTACACCTTC. Its translation is CASGSGDRNYGYTF.